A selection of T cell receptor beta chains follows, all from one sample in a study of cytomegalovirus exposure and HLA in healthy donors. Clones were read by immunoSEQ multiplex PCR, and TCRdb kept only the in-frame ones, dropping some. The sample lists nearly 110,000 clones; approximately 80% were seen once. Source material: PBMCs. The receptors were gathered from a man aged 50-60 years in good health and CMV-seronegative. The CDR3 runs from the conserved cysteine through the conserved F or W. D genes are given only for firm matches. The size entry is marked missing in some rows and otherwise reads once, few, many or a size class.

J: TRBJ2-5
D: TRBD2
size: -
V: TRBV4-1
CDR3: CASSQAPGTSGGETQYF
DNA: TGCGCCAGCAGCCAAGCGCCCGGGACTAGCGGGGGAGAGACCCAGTACTTC

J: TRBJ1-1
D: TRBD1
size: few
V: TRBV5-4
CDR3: CASSLDRGNTEAFF
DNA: TGTGCCAGCAGCTTGGACAGGGGGAACACTGAAGCTTTCTTT

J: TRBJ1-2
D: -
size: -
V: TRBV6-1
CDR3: CASSEGVGFYGYTF
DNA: TGTGCTAGCAGCGAGGGGGTAGGTTTTTATGGCTACACCTTC

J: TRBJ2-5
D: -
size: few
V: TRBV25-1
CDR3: CASSVGKGKGETQYF
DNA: TGTGCCAGCAGTGTGGGGAAGGGGAAGGGAGAGACCCAGTACTTC

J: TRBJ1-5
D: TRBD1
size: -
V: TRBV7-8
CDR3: CASSFTGDSQPQHF
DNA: TGTGCCAGCAGCTTTACAGGGGACAGTCAGCCCCAGCATTTT

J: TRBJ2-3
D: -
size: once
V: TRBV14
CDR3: CASSQGGWRNTQYF
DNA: TGTGCCAGCAGCCAAGGAGGATGGCGAAATACGCAGTATTTT

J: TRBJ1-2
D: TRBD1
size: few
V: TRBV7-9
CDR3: CASRWDRFLSSGYTF
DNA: TGTGCCAGCAGGTGGGACAGGTTTTTATCGTCTGGCTACACCTTC

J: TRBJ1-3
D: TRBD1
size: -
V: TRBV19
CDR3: CASIRDRAGNTIYF
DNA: TGTGCCAGTATTCGGGACAGGGCGGGAAACACCATATATTTT

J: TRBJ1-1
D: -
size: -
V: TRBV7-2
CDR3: CTSSLELGQYEAFF
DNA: TGTACCAGCAGCTTAGAGTTGGGACAATATGAAGCTTTCTTT

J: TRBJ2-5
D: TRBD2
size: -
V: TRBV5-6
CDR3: CASSRRPGTSGGTETQYF
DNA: TGTGCCAGCAGCCGCCGTCCAGGGACTAGCGGGGGAACGGAGACCCAGTACTTC

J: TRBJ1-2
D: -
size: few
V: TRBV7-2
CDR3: CASSLEGVRGYTF
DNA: TGTGCCAGCAGCTTAGAAGGGGTCCGGGGCTACACCTTC

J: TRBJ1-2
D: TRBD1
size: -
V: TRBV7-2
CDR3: CASSPDRDYGYTF
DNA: TGTGCCAGCAGCCCCGACAGGGACTATGGCTACACCTTC

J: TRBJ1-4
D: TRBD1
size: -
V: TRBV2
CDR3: CASNKQGAFSTNEKLFF
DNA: TGTGCCAGCAACAAGCAGGGGGCTTTCTCAACTAATGAAAAACTGTTTTTT

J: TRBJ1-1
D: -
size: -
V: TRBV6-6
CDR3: CASSLSGSTEAFF
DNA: TGTGCCAGCAGCTTATCAGGGTCCACTGAAGCTTTCTTT

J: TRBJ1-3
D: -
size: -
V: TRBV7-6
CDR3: CASRSAGNTIYF
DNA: TGTGCCAGCAGGTCGGCTGGAAACACCATATATTTT

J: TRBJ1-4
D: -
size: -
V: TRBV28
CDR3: CASMLRDNEKLFF
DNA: TGTGCCAGCATGTTGAGGGATAATGAAAAACTGTTTTTT

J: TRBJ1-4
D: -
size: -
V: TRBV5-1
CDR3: CASSLTRGRVGEKLFF
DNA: TGCGCCAGCAGCTTAACACGGGGAAGAGTTGGGGAAAAACTGTTTTTT

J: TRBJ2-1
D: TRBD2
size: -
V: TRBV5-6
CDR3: CASSRTSGGLTYNEQFF
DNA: TGTGCCAGCAGCCGGACTAGCGGGGGCCTAACCTACAATGAGCAGTTCTTC

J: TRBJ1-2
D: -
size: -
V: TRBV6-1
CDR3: CASSAPFRELYGYTF
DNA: TGTGCCAGCAGTGCCCCATTTCGCGAACTCTATGGCTACACCTTC

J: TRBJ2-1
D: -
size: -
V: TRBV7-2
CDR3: CASSNSLSYNEQFF
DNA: TGTGCCAGCAGCAACAGCCTGTCCTACAATGAGCAGTTCTTC

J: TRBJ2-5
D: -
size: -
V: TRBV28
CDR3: CASSFDGLTETQYF
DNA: TGTGCCAGCAGTTTTGATGGGCTCACGGAGACCCAGTACTTC

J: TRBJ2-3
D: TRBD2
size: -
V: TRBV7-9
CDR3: CASSLSGGRNTQYF
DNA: TGTGCCAGCAGCCTTAGCGGGGGGAGGAATACGCAGTATTTT

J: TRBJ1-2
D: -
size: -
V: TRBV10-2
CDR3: CASSESPSMPNYGYTF
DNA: TGCGCCAGCAGTGAGTCGCCCTCTATGCCTAACTATGGCTACACCTTC

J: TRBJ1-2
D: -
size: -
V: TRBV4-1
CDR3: CASSQDGGVYGYTF
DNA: TGCGCCAGCAGCCAAGATGGGGGGGTATATGGCTACACCTTC

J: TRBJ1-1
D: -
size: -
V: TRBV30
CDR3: CAWRSFSGGLIPMNTEAFF
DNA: TGTGCCTGGAGAAGTTTCTCCGGGGGGCTCATCCCTATGAACACTGAAGCTTTCTTT

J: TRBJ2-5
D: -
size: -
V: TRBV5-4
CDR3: CASSLNPGQETQYF
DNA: TGTGCCAGCAGCTTAAATCCGGGGCAAGAGACCCAGTACTTC

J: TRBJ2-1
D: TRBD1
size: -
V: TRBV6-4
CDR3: CASSDAGGPSSYNEQFF
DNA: TGTGCCAGCAGTGACGCAGGGGGCCCTAGCTCCTACAATGAGCAGTTCTTC

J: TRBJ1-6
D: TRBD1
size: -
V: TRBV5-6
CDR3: CASSTRTGTSPLHF
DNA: TGTGCCAGCAGCACGCGGACAGGGACATCACCCCTCCACTTT

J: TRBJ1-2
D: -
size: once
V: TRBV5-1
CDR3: CASHDSTVYGYTF
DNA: TGCGCCAGCCATGACTCGACAGTTTATGGCTACACCTTC

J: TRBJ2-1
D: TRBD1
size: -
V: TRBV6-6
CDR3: CASSPPGTGNEQFF
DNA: TGTGCCAGCAGCCCTCCCGGGACAGGGAATGAGCAGTTCTTC

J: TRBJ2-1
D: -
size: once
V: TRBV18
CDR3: CASSDRYLTSYNEQFF
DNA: TGTGCCAGCTCCGACAGGTACCTTACCTCCTACAATGAGCAGTTCTTC

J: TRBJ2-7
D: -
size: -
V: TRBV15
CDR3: CATSRGGVSSYEQYF
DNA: TGTGCCACCAGCAGAGGCGGCGTGAGCTCCTACGAGCAGTACTTC

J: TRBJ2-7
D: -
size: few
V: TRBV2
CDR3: CASTSAYEQYF
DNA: TGTGCCAGCACATCAGCCTACGAGCAGTACTTC

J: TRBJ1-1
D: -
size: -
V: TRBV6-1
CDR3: CATLWGDPNTEAFF
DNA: TGTGCCACGCTCTGGGGAGACCCGAACACTGAAGCTTTCTTT